This entry describes one T cell receptor beta chain. Its matching antigen is unknown. Use of 60 Vbeta and 13 Jbeta primers characterized the PCR. Per the original methods: Later, an analysis found 75 million to 90 million unique TCR beta chains, and approximately 10 million of these were shared. TCRdb's copy holds only in-frame clones and misses some; the assay was immunoSEQ multiplex PCR. The D gene and trimming were derived from the DNA, and the V and J assignments and clone size from that table. The sample comprises more than 95,000 clones, approximately 79% of which are singletons, and 4.5% to 7% rests with the top ten. The sample comes from a study of cytomegalovirus exposure and HLA in healthy donors. Overall study findings and caveats: Serostatus for CMV was the only available immune exposure information.

CDR3 size: 16 residues. The gene calls are TRBV21-1 and TRBJ2-5; the table's D call, TRBD2, was not checked against the DNA. TRBV21-1 is marked as a pseudogene. The sequence was obtained from a man aged 55 to 70 in good health and CMV-seropositive. The sequenced sample was PBMCs. The CDR3 sequence is CASSRAGGHGRETQYF. The CDR3 nucleotides read TGTGCCAGCAGCAGAGCGGGGGGGCACGGCCGAGAGACCCAGTACTTC.